The clone carrying this T cell receptor beta chain has only a few counts. RNA transcripts gave rise to amplified TCR beta CDR3 regions. The HTBI primer set drove a first-round RT-PCR of the TCR CDR3. Each CDR3 protein is one row after TCRdb ran MiXCR on the multiplex PCR reads. The table shows about 480,000 distinct CDR3 sequences, with under 15% occurring only once. CDR1 is LGHNT, CDR2 FRNRAP, per germline. The CDR3 is 11 residues long. The ends were cut back, 7 bases at V and 9 bases at J, with 10 bases in the middle. This sample stems from a study of T cells in Graves' hyperthyroidism and ophthalmopathy.

Sequenced sample: blood. This clonotype was obtained from a woman in her late teens or twenties with Graves' hyperthyroidism. The V call is TRBV12-5, the J call TRBJ2-1; D might be TRBD2 (5 bases). CDR3 amino acids: CASVIASEQFF. CDR3 bases: TGTGCTAGTGTTATAGCGTCTGAGCAGTTCTTC.